These T cell receptor beta chains were read from a single sample in a study of T cell changes during pregnancy in multiple sclerosis. Generated by immunoSEQ multiplex PCR, the TCRdb table keeps only in-frame clones and is missing some. This sample yields under 120,000 clones, of which about 89% are seen a single time; 3% to 3.5% belongs to the top ten. The starting material was peripheral blood, obtained after pregnancy. The receptors come from a female donor with multiple sclerosis, enrolled in a pregnancy study. The conserved cysteine and the conserved F or W are not part of the CDR3 here. The order of the fields is J gene, V gene, CDR3 protein.

>TRBJ1-5|TRBV7-8
ASSPNNRGWQPQH
>TRBJ2-7|TRBV7-9
ASSLRSGPSGGEQY
>TRBJ2-3|TRBV19
ASSIRDRITDTQY
>TRBJ1-2|TRBV6-1
ASTLGTARGYT
>TRBJ1-5|TRBV6-1
ASSEMGGNQPQH
>TRBJ2-2|TRBV6-5
ASSYSEREATGELF
>TRBJ1-1|TRBV29-1
SVRGNWRNTEAF
>TRBJ2-7|TRBV2
ASSDGGGHGSYEQY
>TRBJ1-2|TRBV6-6
ASSYGDPPGA
>TRBJ2-3|TRBV6-1
ASSEGGGATDTQY
>TRBJ2-2|TRBV18
ASSPLPRVLAVNTGELF
>TRBJ1-4|TRBV19
ASSISKGVFTTNEKLF
>TRBJ1-2|TRBV9
ASSAHRGSGLDGYT
>TRBJ2-3|TRBV7-9
ASSPNMLAGGVNTQY